A selection of T cell receptor beta chains follows, all from one sample in a study of T cell responses to AZD1222 COVID-19 vaccine. Only in-frame clones appear in the TCRdb table, and some are missing; sequencing was by immunoSEQ multiplex PCR. Among approximately 150,000 clones listed, over 90% were seen once. The source was peripheral blood, collected on day 0 of AZD1222 vaccination. These receptors originate from an adult in good health. Each CDR3 is given with its conserved first and last residue. A D gene is named only where the DNA matches it firmly. The size of a clone is reported for some rows only, either as once, few or many, or as a class for expanded clones.

abundance,v_gene,j_gene,d_gene,CDR3aa,CDR3nt
.,TRBV24-1,TRBJ2-7,.,CATSDPRGSGYEQYF,TGTGCCACCAGTGATCCCCGAGGTAGCGGCTACGAGCAGTACTTC
.,TRBV24-1,TRBJ2-1,TRBD1,CATSDLRVGGQGINEQFF,TGTGCCACCAGTGATTTGCGGGTGGGGGGACAGGGGATCAATGAGCAGTTCTTC
.,TRBV11-2,TRBJ2-2,TRBD2,CASSFSGRGGAGELFF,TGTGCCAGCAGCTTTAGCGGGAGAGGTGGGGCCGGGGAGCTGTTTTTT
.,TRBV4-3,TRBJ2-2,TRBD2,CASSPGGLSDTGELFF,TGCGCCAGCAGCCCGGGGGGACTATCGGACACCGGGGAGCTGTTTTTT
.,TRBV13,TRBJ1-2,.,CASSSGVYGYTF,TGTGCCAGCAGCTCCGGAGTGTATGGCTACACCTTC
.,TRBV9,TRBJ2-7,.,CASSPSPDTAPYEQYF,TGTGCCAGCAGCCCTTCCCCGGACACGGCCCCCTACGAGCAGTACTTC
.,TRBV6-5,TRBJ1-3,.,CASRLNSGNTIYF,TGTGCCAGCAGACTTAACTCTGGAAACACCATATATTTT
.,TRBV19,TRBJ2-3,.,CASSMQGDTQYF,TGTGCCAGTAGTATGCAGGGAGATACGCAGTATTTT
.,TRBV7-6,TRBJ1-4,.,CASSYRGEDEKLFF,TGTGCCAGCAGCTACCGCGGGGAGGACGAAAAACTGTTTTTT
.,TRBV6-5,TRBJ1-6,TRBD1,CASTLGQGDSPLHF,TGTGCCAGCACCTTGGGACAGGGGGATTCACCCCTCCACTTT
.,TRBV5-1,TRBJ2-1,TRBD2,CASSPNLAGGLDEQFF,TGCGCCAGCAGCCCCAACTTAGCGGGGGGGCTCGATGAGCAGTTCTTC
.,TRBV3-1/TRBV3-2,TRBJ1-6,.,CASSQAANSPLHF,TGTGCCAGCAGCCAAGCGGCAAATTCACCCCTCCACTTT
.,TRBV5-1,TRBJ1-5,TRBD1,CASSLSGTGGQPQHF,TGCGCCAGCAGCTTAAGCGGGACAGGGGGTCAGCCCCAGCATTTT
.,TRBV6-5,TRBJ2-2,.,CASSYSLGFTGELFF,TGTGCCAGCAGTTACTCGCTCGGTTTCACCGGGGAGCTGTTTTTT
.,TRBV10-3,TRBJ2-7,.,CAIRPQGTVYEQYF,TGTGCCATCAGGCCACAGGGTACGGTCTACGAGCAGTACTTC
.,TRBV6-2/TRBV6-3,TRBJ1-6,.,CASSYEAVDSPLHF,TGTGCCAGCAGTTATGAAGCCGTCGATTCACCCCTCCACTTT
.,TRBV11-2,TRBJ1-2,.,CASSAWPRGADYGYTF,TGTGCCAGCAGCGCTTGGCCTCGGGGGGCGGACTATGGCTACACCTTC
.,TRBV15,TRBJ2-7,.,CATSRDFTAYEQYF,TGTGCCACCAGCAGAGATTTCACAGCCTACGAGCAGTACTTC
.,TRBV27,TRBJ1-1,.,CASSWGRGRVNTEAFF,TGTGCCAGCAGTTGGGGGCGGGGCAGGGTGAACACTGAAGCTTTCTTT
.,TRBV12-5,TRBJ2-7,.,CASGLVPDSYEQYF,TGTGCTAGTGGTTTGGTACCTGACAGCTACGAGCAGTACTTC
.,TRBV14,TRBJ1-1,.,CASSQVRNTEAFF,TGTGCCAGCAGCCAAGTCAGAAACACTGAAGCTTTCTTT
.,TRBV29-1,TRBJ1-2,.,CSGDRRGYGYTF,TGCAGCGGTGACAGGAGGGGGTATGGCTACACCTTC
.,TRBV5-1,TRBJ1-1,.,CASSLRGEAFF,TGCGCCAGCAGCTTGAGGGGTGAAGCTTTCTTT
.,TRBV2,TRBJ1-6,.,CASSSYREVSPLHF,TGTGCCAGCAGTTCTTACAGGGAGGTCTCACCCCTCCACTTT
once,TRBV7-9,TRBJ1-2,.,CASSLAGGTAGYTF,TGTGCCAGCAGCTTAGCGGGGGGGACTGCTGGCTACACCTTC
.,TRBV6-2/TRBV6-3,TRBJ2-1,.,CASSAGGWEEFF,TGTGCCAGCAGCGCTGGGGGATGGGAGGAGTTCTTC
.,TRBV28,TRBJ2-2,.,CASSQRRMTGELFF,TGTGCCAGCAGCCAAAGAAGAATGACCGGGGAGCTGTTTTTT
.,TRBV6-5,TRBJ1-5,.,CASGEVNQPQHF,TGTGCCAGCGGGGAGGTAAATCAGCCCCAGCATTTT
.,TRBV7-9,TRBJ1-1,.,CASSYEGAEAFF,TGTGCCAGCAGCTATGAAGGAGCTGAAGCTTTCTTT
.,TRBV5-1,TRBJ2-7,.,CASSRMSARGSSYEQYF,TGCGCCAGCAGCCGAATGTCGGCACGGGGTAGCTCCTACGAGCAGTACTTC
.,TRBV30,TRBJ2-6,.,CALAGAGRYSGANVLTF,TGTGCCCTCGCGGGGGCGGGGAGATACTCTGGGGCCAACGTCCTGACTTTC
once,TRBV5-4,TRBJ1-2,.,CASSLDPGNYGYTF,TGTGCCAGCAGCTTGGATCCAGGGAACTATGGCTACACCTTC
.,TRBV5-4,TRBJ2-7,TRBD1,CASSLGQGSYEQYF,TGTGCCAGCAGCTTGGGACAGGGAAGCTACGAGCAGTACTTC
.,TRBV2,TRBJ1-4,TRBD1,CASRGDRGDEKLFF,TGTGCCAGCAGGGGGGACAGGGGAGATGAAAAACTGTTTTTT
.,TRBV7-9,TRBJ1-1,.,CASSLSTGTEAFF,TGTGCCAGCAGCTTATCGACCGGGACTGAAGCTTTCTTT
.,TRBV5-5,TRBJ1-2,.,CASDISGYYGYTF,TGTGCCAGCGACATCTCAGGATACTATGGCTACACCTTC
.,TRBV24-1,TRBJ2-1,.,CATRGANEQFF,TGTGCCACCAGGGGTGCCAATGAGCAGTTCTTC
.,TRBV27,TRBJ2-7,.,CASTQGPSREQYF,TGTGCCAGCACGCAGGGTCCTTCGAGGGAGCAGTACTTC
once,TRBV7-2,TRBJ1-1,.,CASSLSLGLNTEAFF,TGTGCCAGCAGCCTATCGCTAGGCTTGAACACTGAAGCTTTCTTT
.,TRBV7-2,TRBJ1-5,.,CASSSRNQPQHF,TGTGCCAGCAGCTCCAGGAATCAGCCCCAGCATTTT
.,TRBV30,TRBJ2-3,TRBD2,CAWSPSRSPRREGTQYF,TGTGCCTGGAGTCCCAGTAGATCCCCCCGAAGGGAGGGTACGCAGTATTTT
.,TRBV4-1,TRBJ2-7,.,CASSQESARRYEQYF,TGCGCCAGCAGCCAAGAATCGGCCAGGCGGTACGAGCAGTACTTC
.,TRBV9,TRBJ2-5,.,CASSVEGSRAETQYF,TGTGCCAGCAGCGTAGAGGGATCCCGGGCAGAGACCCAGTACTTC
.,TRBV30,TRBJ1-4,TRBD1,CAWNRGEGEKLFF,TGTGCCTGGAACAGGGGCGAAGGTGAAAAACTGTTTTTT
.,TRBV7-9,TRBJ2-1,.,CASSFSSRLYNEQFF,TGTGCCAGCAGCTTTTCTAGCAGGCTCTACAATGAGCAGTTCTTC
.,TRBV3-1/TRBV3-2,TRBJ2-1,.,CASIGQANEQFF,TGTGCCAGCATTGGGCAGGCAAATGAGCAGTTCTTC
.,TRBV5-6,TRBJ2-2,.,CASSSLAGELFF,TGTGCCAGCAGCTCCCTAGCCGGGGAGCTGTTTTTT
.,TRBV27,TRBJ1-1,.,CAAWGTGGGLGTEAFF,TGTGCCGCTTGGGGAACAGGAGGGGGTCTGGGGACTGAAGCTTTCTTT
.,TRBV4-1,TRBJ2-7,.,CASSQEVGQLYEQYF,TGCGCCAGCAGCCAAGAGGTAGGACAACTCTACGAGCAGTACTTC
.,TRBV3-1/TRBV3-2,TRBJ1-5,.,CASERIRGTQPQHF,TGTGCCAGCGAACGGATTCGGGGTACTCAGCCCCAGCATTTT
.,TRBV6-4,TRBJ2-7,TRBD1,CASSDGQGAYEQYF,TGTGCCAGCAGTGACGGGCAGGGGGCCTACGAGCAGTACTTC
.,TRBV5-1,TRBJ1-5,TRBD1,CASNNSGQGGNQPQHF,TGCGCCAGCAATAACTCAGGACAGGGCGGCAATCAGCCCCAGCATTTT
.,TRBV21-1,TRBJ2-7,.,CASSKGATGVSHEQYF,TGTGCCAGCAGCAAAGGGGCAACAGGGGTGAGCCACGAGCAGTACTTC
.,TRBV28,TRBJ2-1,TRBD2,CASSLLGLAFHEQFF,TGTGCCAGCAGTTTATTAGGACTAGCTTTCCATGAGCAGTTCTTC
.,TRBV24-1,TRBJ2-5,.,CATSDDGQAQYF,TGTGCCACCAGTGATGATGGGCAGGCCCAGTACTTC